Described below is a single T cell receptor beta chain sequence and its context. What was amplified from RNA transcripts were TCR beta CDR3 regions. A set of HTBI primers served as the primers for a first-round RT-PCR of the TCR CDR3. TCRdb independently ran MiXCR on the multiplex PCR reads; one entry per CDR3 protein. The sample carries 500,000 to 600,000 distinct CDR3 sequences, less than 20% recorded once. The sample is drawn from a study of T cells in Graves' hyperthyroidism and ophthalmopathy. Out of approximately 9.9 ml of fresh peripheral blood came the PBMCs. This CDR3 comprises 15 residues. Looked up from germline, CDR1 is SGDLS and CDR2 is YYNGEE. Trimming removed 0 bases from V and 2 bases from J, with 12 bases in between.

The V gene is TRBV9, the J gene TRBJ2-7; D gene ambiguous. Sequencing was carried out using blood. This TCR was sampled from a man in his forties with Graves' ophthalmopathy. The CDR3 is CASSVASDGTYEQYF. The CDR3 DNA sequence: TGTGCCAGCAGCGTAGCCAGCGACGGCACCTACGAGCAGTACTTC.